A selection of T cell receptor beta chains follows, all from one sample in a study of blood T cell repertoires in COVID-19. Only in-frame clones appear in the TCRdb table, and some are missing; sequencing was by immunoSEQ multiplex PCR. The sample includes 200,000 or so clones, 80% to 90% seen only once; the top ten take 2% to 3%. The sample comprised peripheral blood. Receptors were obtained from a man aged 30 to 39 with COVID-19, enrolled during active disease. Each CDR3 is given with its conserved first and last residue. D genes are given only for firm matches. Part of the rows lack a size; the others show once, few, many or a class for expanded clones.

few	TRBV19	TRBJ1-1	TRBD1	14	CASSAVTGGTEAFF	TGTGCCAGTAGTGCCGTTACAGGGGGCACTGAAGCTTTCTTT
NA	TRBV29-1	TRBJ2-2	TRBD1	16	CSVRYRGLKNTGELFF	TGCAGCGTTCGCTACAGGGGTCTCAAAAACACCGGGGAGCTGTTTTTT
NA	TRBV5-1	TRBJ1-1	NA	14	CASSLYGGNTEAFF	TGCGCCAGCAGCTTGTACGGAGGGAACACTGAAGCTTTCTTT
NA	TRBV11-2	TRBJ2-7	TRBD1	15	CASRVPGQGGREQYF	TGTGCCAGCAGGGTACCGGGACAGGGGGGCCGCGAGCAGTACTTC
NA	TRBV19	TRBJ2-1	TRBD2	15	CASSMTSGDVFGQFF	TGTGCCAGTAGTATGACTAGCGGGGATGTGTTTGGGCAGTTCTTC
NA	TRBV6-6	TRBJ1-5	NA	13	CASSYGIGQPQHF	TGTGCCAGCAGTTACGGAATCGGGCAGCCCCAGCATTTT
NA	TRBV27	TRBJ2-6	NA	15	CASSVRVSGANVLTF	TGTGCCAGCAGTGTCAGGGTGTCTGGGGCCAACGTCCTGACTTTC
NA	TRBV27	TRBJ2-3	NA	14	CASSLSRNTDTQYF	TGTGCCAGCAGTTTATCGCGGAACACAGATACGCAGTATTTT
NA	TRBV15	TRBJ2-7	NA	13	CATSRDRGYEQYF	TGTGCCACCAGCAGAGATAGGGGGTACGAGCAGTACTTC
NA	TRBV4-3	TRBJ1-6	TRBD1	15	CASSQTGLFNSPLHF	TGCGCCAGCAGCCAGACAGGGCTGTTTAATTCACCCCTCCACTTT
NA	TRBV9	TRBJ2-2	NA	14	CASRSGEVTGELFF	TGTGCCAGCAGGTCGGGGGAGGTCACCGGGGAGCTGTTTTTT
NA	TRBV5-4	TRBJ1-3	TRBD1	16	CASSPRQGWSGNTIYF	TGTGCCAGCAGCCCCCGACAGGGTTGGAGTGGAAACACCATATATTTT
NA	TRBV6-5	TRBJ2-2	NA	13	CASSYEVAGELFF	TGTGCCAGCAGTTATGAGGTAGCCGGGGAGCTGTTTTTT
NA	TRBV18	TRBJ2-2	TRBD2	15	CASSPGRTSTGELFF	TGTGCCAGCTCACCAGGGAGGACTAGCACCGGGGAGCTGTTTTTT
NA	TRBV7-7	TRBJ2-1	TRBD1	15	CASSLSGTGGNEQFF	TGTGCCAGCAGCTTATCCGGGACAGGGGGCAATGAGCAGTTCTTC
NA	TRBV11-1	TRBJ2-1	NA	16	CASRGRAGVSYNEQFF	TGTGCCAGCAGAGGCAGGGCAGGGGTCTCCTACAATGAGCAGTTCTTC
NA	TRBV5-1	TRBJ1-5	NA	15	CASSLGSARNQPQHF	TGCGCCAGCAGCTTGGGCAGCGCAAGGAATCAGCCCCAGCATTTT
NA	TRBV7-3	TRBJ2-7	NA	13	CASSPYSVYEQYF	TGTGCCAGCAGCCCATACTCTGTCTACGAGCAGTACTTC
NA	TRBV28	TRBJ1-5	TRBD1	20	CASSLFPGQGTGGGNQPQHF	TGTGCCAGCAGCTTATTCCCGGGACAGGGAACTGGAGGGGGAAATCAGCCCCAGCATTTT
NA	TRBV7-2	TRBJ1-3	NA	16	CASSLTGVTSGNTIYF	TGTGCCAGCAGCCTCACGGGGGTGACCTCTGGAAACACCATATATTTT
NA	TRBV7-9	TRBJ1-2	NA	12	CASGIGGDGYTF	TGTGCCAGCGGGATTGGGGGGGACGGCTACACCTTC
NA	TRBV6-2/TRBV6-3	TRBJ2-2	NA	14	CASSFLQGPGELFF	TGTGCCAGCAGCTTCCTCCAGGGTCCCGGGGAGCTGTTTTTT
NA	TRBV10-3	TRBJ1-1	TRBD1	17	CAIRRTGTGGVGTEAFF	TGTGCCATCAGACGCACCGGGACAGGGGGCGTCGGCACTGAAGCTTTCTTT
NA	TRBV19	TRBJ1-2	NA	16	CASSIDPTGKDYGYTF	TGTGCCAGTAGTATAGATCCCACAGGGAAAGACTATGGCTACACCTTC
NA	TRBV30	TRBJ1-1	NA	13	CAWGEGTLSEAFF	TGTGCCTGGGGGGAGGGAACCCTTTCTGAAGCTTTCTTT
once	TRBV12-3/TRBV12-4	TRBJ1-5	NA	13	CASSLGFNQPQHF	TGTGCCAGCAGTTTGGGCTTCAATCAGCCCCAGCATTTT
NA	TRBV7-2	TRBJ2-1	TRBD2	14	CASSASGRYNEQFF	TGTGCCAGCAGCGCTAGCGGGAGATACAATGAGCAGTTCTTC
NA	TRBV5-1	TRBJ2-3	TRBD2	17	CASSWVGTSGGTDTQYF	TGCGCCAGCAGCTGGGTAGGGACTAGCGGGGGAACAGATACGCAGTATTTT
NA	TRBV4-1	TRBJ1-2	NA	15	CASSPSWPSGYGYTF	TGCGCCAGCAGCCCATCTTGGCCCTCGGGCTATGGCTACACCTTC
NA	TRBV11-2	TRBJ2-1	NA	14	CASSLDRYPNEQFF	TGTGCCAGCAGCTTAGACAGGTACCCCAATGAGCAGTTCTTC
few	TRBV2	TRBJ1-6	NA	15	CASFASRTNNSPLHF	TGTGCCAGCTTTGCCTCGCGCACTAATAATTCACCCCTCCACTTT
NA	TRBV6-5	TRBJ2-2	TRBD1	15	CASNSQGSDTGELFF	TGTGCCAGCAACTCACAGGGGTCCGACACCGGGGAGCTGTTTTTT
NA	TRBV5-1	TRBJ1-2	NA	14	CASSLESGLYGYTF	TGCGCCAGCAGCTTGGAATCAGGGCTTTATGGCTACACCTTC
NA	TRBV11-2	TRBJ2-7	NA	12	CASSPLPYEQYF	TGTGCCAGCAGCCCCCTCCCTTACGAGCAGTACTTC
NA	TRBV6-5	TRBJ1-2	NA	14	CASTFRGGNYGYTF	TGTGCCAGCACCTTTAGGGGAGGGAACTATGGCTACACCTTC
NA	TRBV9	TRBJ1-1	TRBD1	15	CASSDAGGANTEAFF	TGTGCCAGCAGCGACGCAGGGGGCGCGAACACTGAAGCTTTCTTT
NA	TRBV28	TRBJ2-7	TRBD1	14	CASSRQDRVGEQYF	TGTGCCAGCAGTCGACAGGACAGGGTGGGCGAGCAGTACTTC
NA	TRBV19	TRBJ1-2	NA	13	CASSQGIRYGYTF	TGTGCCAGTAGTCAGGGTATCCGCTATGGCTACACCTTC
few	TRBV12-3/TRBV12-4	TRBJ1-2	TRBD1	13	CASSPDRVYGYTF	TGTGCCAGCAGCCCTGACAGGGTCTATGGCTACACCTTC
once	TRBV19	TRBJ1-6	NA	15	CASSIGHSYNSPLHF	TGTGCCAGTAGTATTGGCCACTCCTATAATTCACCCCTCCACTTT
NA	TRBV3-1/TRBV3-2	TRBJ1-2	NA	15	CASSQAGQFNYGYTF	TGTGCCAGCAGCCAAGCAGGCCAGTTTAACTATGGCTACACCTTC
NA	TRBV28	TRBJ2-4	NA	22	CASSSLRGRTVEDLLAKNIQYF	TGTGCCAGCAGTTCTTTAAGAGGTAGGACAGTCGAAGACCTACTAGCCAAAAACATTCAGTACTTC
NA	TRBV12-3/TRBV12-4	TRBJ2-1	TRBD2	13	CASSGTSGNEQFF	TGTGCCAGCAGTGGAACTAGCGGGAATGAGCAGTTCTTC
NA	TRBV7-9	TRBJ1-1	NA	14	CASSPGDLDTEAFF	TGTGCCAGCAGCCCAGGGGATTTAGACACTGAAGCTTTCTTT
NA	TRBV2	TRBJ1-6	NA	12	CASQDNNSPLHF	TGTGCCAGCCAGGACAATAATTCACCCCTCCACTTT
NA	TRBV5-1	TRBJ1-1	NA	15	CASRSGATTDTEAFF	TGCGCCAGCCGTTCAGGGGCAACCACGGACACTGAAGCTTTCTTT
NA	TRBV13	TRBJ1-2	TRBD1	15	CASSGTGQAIYGYTF	TGTGCCAGCAGTGGGACGGGACAGGCCATCTATGGCTACACCTTC